This TCR beta chain stems from a study of shared clonotypes between healthy human individuals. Overall study findings and caveats: Rarefaction revealed incomplete sorted-subset sequencing despite large depth. The represented genetic and exposure-history diversity was limited by the small number of donors. The sampled material consisted only of blood, and tissue repertoires are likely to differ.

TCRdb's table, derived via immunoSEQ multiplex PCR, lists solely in-frame clones and lacks some. The table has under 1 million clones, around 93% seen once. On this clone: Its antigen is undetermined.

The CDR3 covers 14 residues. Trimming took off 3 bases at V and 7 bases at J, with 15 bases between the two ends. Germline CDR1 MNHEY, CDR2 SMNVEV (reference sequence). CD45RO negativity and positive selection for CCR7 defined naive CD8 cells, a population that excluded terminally differentiated effector memory CD45RA+ cells. Sequenced sample: naive CD8+ T cells sorted from blood. The sequence was obtained from a man younger than 40 in good health. The rearrangement links TRBV27 to TRBJ2-5; D assignment may be TRBD1 or TRBD2 (5 bases each). This CDR3 reads CASSFIGDLGTQYF. The CDR3 nucleotides read TGTGCCAGCAGTTTTATCGGGGACCTGGGGACCCAGTACTTC.